What follows describes a single T cell receptor beta chain. Its target is unknown. The germline CDR1 and CDR2 sequences are ENHRY and SYGVKD. This CDR3 is built from 16 residues. Trimming pared 2 bases from V and 3 bases from J, leaving 16 bases between. Here immunoSEQ multiplex PCR was the method, and the copy in TCRdb shows in-frame clones only, minus some. Counted here are about 150,000 clones, 70% to 90% occurring once; the ten biggest clones make up approximately 2%. This sample was taken from a study of cytomegalovirus exposure and HLA in healthy donors. Study-level findings and limits: Under in vitro conditions, a few CMV-associated chains were confirmed as specific for CMV antigens. Researchers counted 164 TCR beta chains as cytomegalovirus-associated. Subsequent analysis revealed that first-cohort TCR clusters tended to co-occur in the 130 or so validation repertoires.

Donors came from a validation cohort of 90 to 150 subjects, distinct from the first 666-subject cohort. The sample was PBMCs. The origin of this receptor is a human donor in good health. The chain joins TRBV10-3 to TRBJ1-2; maybe TRBD1 (5 bases). In DNA form, the CDR3 reads TGTGCCATCAGTGAGCTCCTAGACAGCAGGGACTATGGCTACACCTTC. This gives the protein CAISELLDSRDYGYTF.